The 17 T cell receptor beta chains presented below share a single source sample, sequenced in a study of blood T cell repertoires in COVID-19. Profiled with immunoSEQ multiplex PCR; TCRdb holds only in-frame clones, not every one. In the table there are 45,000 to 50,000 clones, approximately 83% of which are singletons. Sequencing was carried out using peripheral blood. The receptor source for this set is a man aged 70-80 years with acute or convalescent COVID-19.

The rearrangement uses TRBV18 and TRBJ2-2; TRBD1 matches 10 bases. CDR1 is KGHSH and CDR2 is LQKENI in the germline V gene. V lost 6 bases, J lost 6 bases, and 13 bases stayed unmatched. This CDR3 spans 17 amino acids. CDR3 region: CASSIVAGQGKAGELFF. CDR3 nucleotide sequence: TGTGCCAGCTCCATAGTCGCGGGACAGGGGAAGGCCGGGGAGCTGTTTTTT.

In its sample, this clone was seen a few times. The chain recombines TRBV11-2 with TRBJ2-1; weak D call: TRBD1 (6 bases). The V end was cut by 5 bases, the J end by 10 bases, with 15 bases between. This CDR3 spans 13 amino acids. Per the germline V gene, CDR1 is SGHAT and CDR2 is FQNNGV. The CDR3 nucleotides are TGTGCCAGCAGCCCAGATCCACAGGGCGAGCAGTTCTTC. Protein product: CASSPDPQGEQFF.

This clone has just one count. V and J are TRBV4-3 and TRBJ1-3, with D possibly TRBD1 on 6 matching bases. CDR1 is LGHNA, CDR2 YSLEER, per germline. The CDR3 has 14 amino acids. V lost 5 bases, J lost 2 bases, and 10 bases lay in between. The CDR3 region has the DNA TGCGCCAGCAGCAGGGGGGGCACTGGAAACACCATATATTTT. The encoded protein is CASSRGGTGNTIYF.

The rearrangement links TRBV6-6 to TRBJ2-2, with 7 bases fitting TRBD1. With 5 bases clipped from V and 4 bases from J, the junction kept 10 bases outside the gene matches. Germline loops: CDR1 MNHNY, CDR2 SVGAGI (reference sequence). The CDR3 consists of 16 residues. CDR3: CASSGTGTDFTGELFF. The CDR3 bases are TGTGCCAGCAGTGGAACCGGGACAGATTTCACCGGGGAGCTGTTTTTT.

CDR3 nucleotides: TGTGCCAGCAGTCCCGGGACAGGGTTTGGAGGTGAAAAACTGTTTTTT. It codes for CASSPGTGFGGEKLFF. The chain joins TRBV6-2 or TRBV6-3 to TRBJ1-4, with 9 bases that match TRBD1. The CDR3 sequence is 16 residues long. Trimming at V came to 5 bases and at J to 7 bases, leaving 11 bases not matched to a gene. Germline CDR1 reads MNHEY; CDR2 reads SVGEGT.

V gene TRBV2 combines with J gene TRBJ1-5, with 8 bases lining up with TRBD1. With V trimmed by 6 bases and J by 6 bases, 4 bases remained unmatched. The CDR3 covers 13 residues. Germline CDR1 SNHLY, CDR2 FYNNEI. CDR3 sequence reads: CASRDRAPQPQHF. The CDR3 DNA follows: TGTGCCAGCAGGGACAGGGCACCTCAGCCCCAGCATTTT.

This chain connects TRBV30 to TRBJ1-1, with D hard to call. Trimming shortened V by 3 bases and J by 2 bases, and 10 bases separated the two germline ends. The length of the CDR3 is 13 residues. Germline V CDR1 and CDR2: GTSNPN, SVGIG (reference sequence). CDR3 sequence reads: CAWSPHSNTEAFF. The CDR3 nucleotides read TGTGCCTGGAGCCCCCATAGCAACACTGAAGCTTTCTTT. Variable domain in full (rest from reference TRBV30 and TRBJ1-1): SQTIHQWPATLVQPVGSPLSLECTVEGTSNPNLYWYRQAAGRGLQLLFYSVGIGQISSEVPQNLSASRPQDRQFILSSKKLLLSDSGFYLCAWSPHSNTEAFFGQGTRLTVV.

This rearrangement joins TRBV5-4 to TRBJ1-6; 7 nucleotides match TRBD1. Germline CDR1 is SGHNT and CDR2 is YYREEE (reference sequence). V lost 4 bases to trimming and J lost 6 bases; unmatched junction nucleotides: 7. The CDR3 totals 15 residues. CDR3 protein: CASSLAGQSNSPLHF. The CDR3, as DNA: TGTGCCAGCAGCCTCGCGGGACAGAGTAATTCACCCCTCCACTTT.

This clone is a singleton in its sample. The chain is built from TRBV2 and TRBJ1-2, with 10 positions matching TRBD1. V was pared by 8 bases and J by 2 bases, with 5 bases of the junction left unmatched. The CDR3 runs to 14 residues. Germline CDR1 is SNHLY and CDR2 is FYNNEI. The DNA of the CDR3 is TGTGCCAGCGGACCGGGACAGGGGAACTATGGCTACACCTTC. It specifies CASGPGQGNYGYTF.

This chain connects TRBV18 to TRBJ2-1; 8 bases are a match to TRBD1. The germline CDR1 and CDR2 sequences are KGHSH and LQKENI. This CDR3 is built from 14 residues. The V and J ends lost 6 bases and 8 bases, in that order; junction bases with no gene match: 9. The CDR3 here is CASSRGRGLDEQFF. The CDR3 DNA reads TGTGCCAGCTCCCGGGGCAGGGGGCTGGATGAGCAGTTCTTC.

This rearrangement joins TRBV27 to TRBJ1-4, with D possibly being TRBD1 (6 bases). V dropped 2 bases and J dropped 4 bases, with 11 bases sitting between them. CDR1 and CDR2 from the germline V gene are MNHEY and SMNVEV (reference sequence). This CDR3 region has 15 residues. The CDR3 here is CASSLAGTNNEKLFF. The CDR3 DNA reads as TGTGCCAGCAGTTTAGCCGGGACAAATAATGAAAAACTGTTTTTT.

V and J are TRBV27 and TRBJ1-3; D ambiguous. Germline CDR1 reads MNHEY; CDR2 reads SMNVEV (reference sequence). V was trimmed by 0 bases and J by 4 bases, leaving 10 bases between them. The CDR3 consists of 15 residues. CDR3 coding DNA: TGTGCCAGCAGTTTATCAGAGGGTGTGGGAAACACCATATATTTT. Protein: CASSLSEGVGNTIYF.

The V gene is TRBV5-1, the J gene TRBJ1-1; 8 positions match TRBD1. Germline CDR1 reads SGHRS; CDR2 reads YFSETQ. The CDR3 runs 15 residues. With 4 bases clipped from V and 1 base from J, the junction kept 6 bases outside the gene matches. The CDR3 is CASSPRTGKNTEAFF. CDR3 coding DNA: TGCGCCAGCAGCCCCAGGACAGGGAAGAACACTGAAGCTTTCTTT.

The chain recombines TRBV2 with TRBJ1-6, with 8 bases lining up with TRBD1. This CDR3 is built from 15 residues. CDR1 and CDR2 from the germline V gene are SNHLY and FYNNEI. V lost 7 bases, J lost 7 bases, and 9 bases stayed unmatched. The DNA of the CDR3 is TGTGCCAGCACTCCGGGCAGGGGGCGGAATTCACCCCTCCACTTT. Protein: CASTPGRGRNSPLHF.

This chain uses TRBV11-3 with TRBJ2-1, with 8 positions matching TRBD1. V gave up 4 bases and J gave up 4 bases; unmatched junction bases: 6. Germline-derived CDR1 and CDR2 are SGHNT and YENEEA. CDR3 length equals 15 residues. The CDR3 coding sequence is TGTGCCAGCAGCTCGCGACAGGGGCAATACAATGAGCAGTTCTTC. Protein product: CASSSRQGQYNEQFF.

The J gene is TRBJ1-2, the V gene TRBV9; 8 bases align to TRBD1. The CDR3 is 16 amino acids. CDR1 is SGDLS, CDR2 YYNGEE, per germline. Trimming cost V 3 bases and J 1 base; bases outside gene matches: 8. Here the CDR3 DNA reads TGTGCCAGCAGCGGGACAGGGTATTATGATAACTATGGCTACACCTTC. This codes for CASSGTGYYDNYGYTF.

This chain connects TRBV7-9 to TRBJ2-7; D is perhaps TRBD1 (6 bases). The CDR3 length is 13 residues. CDR1 SEHNR and CDR2 FQNEAQ come from the germline V gene (reference sequence). Trimming stripped 7 bases from V and 7 bases from J, with 17 bases between. The CDR3 coding sequence is TGTGCCAGCACCTCTCCAGGGGTAGGTGAGCAGTACTTC. It yields the protein CASTSPGVGEQYF. Full variable domain (remainder filled in from reference TRBV7-9 and TRBJ2-7): DTGVSQNPRHKITKRGQNVTFRCDPISEHNRLYWYRQTLGQGPEFLTYFQNEAQLEKSRLLSDRFSAERPKGSFSTLEIQRTEQGDSAMYLCASTSPGVGEQYFGPGTRLTVT.